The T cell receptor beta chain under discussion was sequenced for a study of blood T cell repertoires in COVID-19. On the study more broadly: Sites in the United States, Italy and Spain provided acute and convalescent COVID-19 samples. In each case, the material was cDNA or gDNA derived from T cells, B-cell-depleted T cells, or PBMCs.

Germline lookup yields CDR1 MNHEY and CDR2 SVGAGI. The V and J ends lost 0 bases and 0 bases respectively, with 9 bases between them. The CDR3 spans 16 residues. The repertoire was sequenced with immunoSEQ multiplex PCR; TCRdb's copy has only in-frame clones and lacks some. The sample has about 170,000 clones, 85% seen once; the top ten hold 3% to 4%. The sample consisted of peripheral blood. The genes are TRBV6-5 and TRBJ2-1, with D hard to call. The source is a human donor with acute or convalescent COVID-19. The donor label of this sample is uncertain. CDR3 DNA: TGTGCCAGCAGTTACTCGAGGCCAAGCTCCTACAATGAGCAGTTCTTC. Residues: CASSYSRPSSYNEQFF.